A single T cell receptor beta chain is shown here with its context. Profiling relied on immunoSEQ multiplex PCR, and the TCRdb table lists in-frame clones only, not all of them. The sample holds over 80,000 clones; about 93% are singletons and the top ten take around 1.4%. The sample is drawn from a study of T cell changes during pregnancy in multiple sclerosis. This CDR3 is built from 15 residues. From germline, CDR1 is MNHEY and CDR2 SVGAGI. The V segment lost 3 bases and the J segment 0 bases; nucleotides outside the gene matches: 5. The rearrangement joins TRBV6-5 to TRBJ2-7, with 7 positions matching TRBD1. Source: peripheral blood, taken in the third trimester of pregnancy. The receptor comes from a female donor in good health, enrolled as a control in a pregnancy study. In DNA, the CDR3 is TGTGCCAGCAGTTATTACAGGGGTTTCTCCTACGAGCAGTACTTC. Protein: CASSYYRGFSYEQYF.